One T cell receptor beta chain is described in this entry. This sample was taken from a study of blood T cell repertoires in COVID-19. Turning to the study itself: The cDNA or gDNA used as material had been derived from T cells, B-cell-depleted T cells, or PBMCs.

V dropped 4 bases and J dropped 3 bases, with 16 bases sitting between them. Looked up from germline, CDR1 is SGHRS and CDR2 is YFSETQ. The CDR3 extends over 16 amino acids. This table comes from immunoSEQ multiplex PCR, and its TCRdb copy is limited to in-frame clones, with some not included. This sample has 100,000 to 150,000 clones, with about 74% found just once. This TCR derives from a man aged 65 to 79 with acute or convalescent COVID-19. The sequenced sample was peripheral blood. V is TRBV5-1 and J is TRBJ2-2, with D possibly TRBD2 on 7 matching bases. The CDR3 nucleotides are TGCGCCAGCAGCGGCCTGGGGGGGCCCGACACCGGGGAGCTGTTTTTT. Protein product: CASSGLGGPDTGELFF.